This TCR beta chain emerged from a study of blood T cells in healthy people across ages. Across the study: Every two T cells gave about one barcoded beta molecule via template switching. Study-level findings and limits: Diversity was higher, and naive CD4+ cells more numerous, in long-lived donors than in aged donors.

The use of a sample-barcoded 5' primer and a J-beta primer mix characterized a second PCR of roughly 6 to 11 cycles. Each CDR3 protein is one row after TCRdb ran MiXCR on the 5' RACE reads. Of about 1 million distinct CDR3 sequences listed, more than 40% are singletons. In the case of this clonotype: Its antigen is unidentified.

This TCR was recovered from an older woman in good health. The sample comprised blood.

CDR3 DNA: TGTGCCAGCAGTTCCCTAGGTAGACGGGATACGCAGTATTTT. It yields the protein CASSSLGRRDTQYF. The gene calls are TRBV27 and TRBJ2-3; D gene uncertain. Deletions cut 4 bases from V and 6 bases from J, with 14 bases between. Looked up from germline, CDR1 is MNHEY and CDR2 is SMNVEV (reference sequence). This CDR3 spans 14 amino acids.